These 13 T cell receptor beta chains originate from one sample sequenced in a study of T cell repertoires in cytomegalovirus infection. TCRdb re-called the reads with MiXCR, one entry per CDR3 protein. Counted here are approximately 490,000 distinct CDR3 sequences, approximately 11% occurring once; the ten biggest clones make up roughly 10%. The specimen was PBMCs. The receptors shown here come from a human donor in good health (CMV status not recorded). Some clones in this sample may be carry-over from other donors' samples.

The rearrangement links TRBV9 to TRBJ1-4, with TRBD1 matching over 8 bases. Germline V CDR1 and CDR2: SGDLS, YYNGEE. The CDR3 has 15 residues. J was trimmed by 7 bases and V by 3 bases; bases with no gene match: 8. CDR3 nucleotide sequence: TGTGCCAGCAGCGCATTAACAGGGGGTAGTGAAAAACTGTTTTTT. As protein: CASSALTGGSEKLFF. The variable domain in full, completed from reference TRBV9 and TRBJ1-4, reads DSGVTQTPKHLITATGQRVTLRCSPRSGDLSVYWYQQSLDQGLQFLIQYYNGEERAKGNILERFSAQQFPDLHSELNLSSLELGDSALYFCASSALTGGSEKLFFGSGTQLSVL.

In its sample, this clonotype was seen many times. The chain joins TRBV28 to TRBJ1-1; D uncertain. There are 16 residues in the CDR3. The germline V gene has CDR1 MDHEN and CDR2 SYDVKM. Trimming shortened V by 4 bases and J by 2 bases, and 17 bases separated the two germline ends. The CDR3 region is CASSSAALGENTEAFF. The CDR3 bases are TGTGCCAGCAGTTCAGCCGCCCTTGGGGAAAACACTGAAGCTTTCTTT.

This chain uses TRBV28 with TRBJ2-5, with 7 bases that match TRBD2. After removal of 6 bases from V and 0 bases from J, the junction contained 1 base not matched to a gene. From germline, CDR1 is MDHEN and CDR2 SYDVKM. CDR3 length: 13 residues. The CDR3 here is CASSGGYQETQYF. The DNA of the CDR3 is TGTGCCAGCAGCGGGGGGTACCAAGAGACCCAGTACTTC.

The chain employs TRBV15 and TRBJ1-5; 10 bases agree with TRBD1. Germline lookup yields CDR1 LNHNV and CDR2 YYDKDF (reference sequence). The CDR3 is made up of 14 amino acids. V trimming: 4 bases; J trimming: 6 bases; junction bases outside the gene matches: 3. CDR3: CATSTGTGVQPQHF. DNA of the CDR3: TGTGCCACCAGCACTGGGACAGGGGTTCAGCCCCAGCATTTT.

This clonotype was picked up many times. This chain uses TRBV5-4 with TRBJ2-1; 7 bases are a match to TRBD2. There are 14 residues in the CDR3. The V and J ends lost 0 bases and 8 bases, in that order; junction bases with no gene match: 5. CDR1 and CDR2 (germline): SGHNT, YYREEE (reference sequence). In DNA form, the CDR3 reads TGTGCCAGCAGCTTGGGACTAGCAGGCGATGAGCAGTTCTTC. It encodes CASSLGLAGDEQFF. The variable domain in full, with the rest retrieved from reference TRBV5-4 and TRBJ2-1, is ETGVTQSPTHLIKTRGQQVTLRCSSQSGHNTVSWYQQALGQGPQFIFQYYREEENGRGNFPPRFSGLQFPNYSSELNVNALELDDSALYLCASSLGLAGDEQFFGPGTRLTVL.

V gene TRBV27 combines with J gene TRBJ1-2, with 10 bases lining up with TRBD1. The germline gives CDR1 MNHEY, CDR2 SMNVEV (reference sequence). The CDR3 sequence is 16 residues long. V trimming: 0 bases; J trimming: 2 bases; junction bases outside the gene matches: 3. CDR3 sequence: CASSLSGTGANYGYTF. CDR3 in DNA: TGTGCCAGCAGTTTATCGGGGACAGGGGCAAACTATGGCTACACCTTC.

At least ten counts were recorded for this clonotype. The rearrangement joins TRBV12-3 or TRBV12-4 to TRBJ1-5, with D possibly matching TRBD1 (5 bases). There are 13 residues in the CDR3. The V and J ends lost 4 bases and 9 bases respectively, with 13 bases between them. The CDR3 is CASSSQEGTPQHF. The CDR3, as DNA: TGTGCCAGCAGTTCCCAGGAGGGGACGCCCCAGCATTTT.

This clonotype was picked up many times. V gene TRBV11-2 combines with J gene TRBJ1-5, with D possibly matching TRBD1 (6 bases). The CDR3 is 16 amino acids. Trimming took off 1 base at V and 6 bases at J, with 16 bases between the two ends. The V gene's germline CDR1 is SGHAT and CDR2 FQNNGV. The CDR3 reads CASSLGGQPRGQPQHF. Here the CDR3 DNA reads TGTGCCAGCAGCTTAGGGGGACAACCTAGAGGTCAGCCCCAGCATTTT.

This clonotype was seen at least ten times. The chain uses TRBV5-6 and TRBJ2-7; 9 nucleotides match TRBD1. Germline V gene data show CDR1 as SGHDT and CDR2 as YYEEEE. This CDR3 has 16 amino acids. Trimming removed 4 bases from V and 4 bases from J; junction bases left unmatched: 12. CDR3 sequence reads: CASSSTWDRDVYEQYF. CDR3 in DNA: TGTGCCAGCAGCAGTACTTGGGACAGGGATGTATACGAGCAGTACTTC.

Note on this clonotype: A read error may explain this, as a much larger clone is one base away. The rearrangement uses TRBV28 and TRBJ2-3, with D possibly matching TRBD2 (5 bases). From germline, CDR1 is MDHEN and CDR2 SYDVKM. The CDR3 is made up of 13 amino acids. Deletions cut 7 bases from V and 2 bases from J, with 10 bases between. As DNA, the CDR3 is TGTGCCAGCACAGAGGACTTCACAGATACGCAGTATTTT. Its protein is CASTEDFTDTQYF.

In its sample, this clonotype was seen a few times. The genes are TRBV7-3 and TRBJ2-3, with D hard to call. The V end lost 1 base, the J end lost 2 bases, and 7 bases lay between the germline ends. This CDR3 comprises 14 residues. Looked up from germline, CDR1 is SGHTA and CDR2 is FQGTGA. The CDR3 sequence: CASSLSSITDTQYF. DNA of the CDR3: TGTGCCAGCAGCTTAAGCTCGATCACAGATACGCAGTATTTT. The full variable domain, its missing parts supplied by reference TRBV7-3 and TRBJ2-3, is GAGVSQTPSNKVTEKGKYVELRCDPISGHTALYWYRQSLGQGPEFLIYFQGTGAADDSGLPNDRFFAVRPEGSVSTLKIQRTERGDSAVYLCASSLSSITDTQYFGPGTRLTVL.

This sequence joins TRBV10-3 and TRBJ2-7, with TRBD1 matching over 8 bases. The CDR3 spans 16 residues. Trimming cost V 3 bases and J 2 bases; bases outside gene matches: 9. Germline CDR1 ENHRY, CDR2 SYGVKD. CDR3 sequence (DNA): TGTGCCATCAGTGACCCACGACAGGGGACAACCTACGAGCAGTACTTC. Protein product: CAISDPRQGTTYEQYF.

This clonotype was found many times. The chain joins TRBV5-6 to TRBJ1-4; D gene uncertain. The length of the CDR3 is 13 residues. The V gene lost 1 base and the J gene lost 0 bases, with 1 base spanning the gap. Germline-derived CDR1 and CDR2 are SGHDT and YYEEEE. CDR3 coding DNA: TGTGCCAGCAGCTTGCCAACTAATGAAAAACTGTTTTTT. As protein: CASSLPTNEKLFF.